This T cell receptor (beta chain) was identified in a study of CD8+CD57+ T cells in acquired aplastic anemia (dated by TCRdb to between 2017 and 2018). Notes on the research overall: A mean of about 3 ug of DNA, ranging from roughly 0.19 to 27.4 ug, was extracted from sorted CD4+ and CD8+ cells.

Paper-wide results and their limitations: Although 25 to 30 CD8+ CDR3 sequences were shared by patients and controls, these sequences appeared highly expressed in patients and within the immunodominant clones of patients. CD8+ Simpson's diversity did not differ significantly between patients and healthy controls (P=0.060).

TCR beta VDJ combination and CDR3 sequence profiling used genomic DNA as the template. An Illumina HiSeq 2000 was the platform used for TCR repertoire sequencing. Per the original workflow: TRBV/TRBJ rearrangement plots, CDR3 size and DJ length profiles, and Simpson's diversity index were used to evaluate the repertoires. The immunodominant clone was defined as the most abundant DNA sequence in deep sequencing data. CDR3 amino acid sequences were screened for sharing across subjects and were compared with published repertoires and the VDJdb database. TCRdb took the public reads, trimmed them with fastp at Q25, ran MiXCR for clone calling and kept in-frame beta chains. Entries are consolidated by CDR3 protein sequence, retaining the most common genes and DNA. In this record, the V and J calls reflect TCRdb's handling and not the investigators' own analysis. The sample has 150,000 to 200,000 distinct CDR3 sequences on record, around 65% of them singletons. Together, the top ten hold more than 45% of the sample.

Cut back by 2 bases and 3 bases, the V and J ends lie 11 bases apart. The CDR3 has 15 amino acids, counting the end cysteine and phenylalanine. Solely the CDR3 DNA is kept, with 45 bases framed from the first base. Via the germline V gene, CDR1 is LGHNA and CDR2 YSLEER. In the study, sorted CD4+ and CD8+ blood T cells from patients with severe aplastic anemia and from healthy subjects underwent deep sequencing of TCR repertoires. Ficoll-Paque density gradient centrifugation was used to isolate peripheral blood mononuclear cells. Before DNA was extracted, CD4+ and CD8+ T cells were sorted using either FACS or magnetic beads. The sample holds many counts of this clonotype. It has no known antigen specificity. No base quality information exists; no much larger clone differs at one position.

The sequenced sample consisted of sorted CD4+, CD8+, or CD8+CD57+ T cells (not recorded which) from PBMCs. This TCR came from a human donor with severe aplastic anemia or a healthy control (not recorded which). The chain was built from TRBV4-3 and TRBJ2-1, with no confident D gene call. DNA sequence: TGCGCCAGCAGCCAATCTTGGACCGACTACAATGAGCAGTTCTTC. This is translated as CASSQSWTDYNEQFF.